This TCR beta chain came from a study of T cell repertoires in ileal Crohn's disease. Study background: Every patient was operated on for stricturing (approximately 60%) or penetrating (approximately 39%) complications. About half of patients got postoperative therapy: about twelve thiopurines, roughly 19 anti-TNF.

Adults with ileal or ileocolonic Crohn's disease and an indication for resection were eligible. Each sample's TCRB immunosequencing used 450 to 550 nanograms of biopsy DNA. Produced via immunoSEQ multiplex PCR; TCRdb's table is partial and in-frame only. The sample has 6,000 to 7,500 clones, approximately 82% seen once. V was trimmed by 6 bases and J by 7 bases, leaving 19 bases between them. CDR1 is MNHNY and CDR2 is SVGAGI in the germline V gene (reference sequence). This CDR3 contains 15 residues. This chain joins TRBV6-6 and TRBJ1-5; a weak D match, TRBD1 (6 bases). Sequencing input: ileal tissue. This TCR was sampled from an adult with Crohn's disease. The CDR3 reads CASRSDAGVRQPQHF. CDR3 DNA sequence: TGTGCCAGCAGATCCGACGCAGGGGTGCGGCAGCCCCAGCATTTT.